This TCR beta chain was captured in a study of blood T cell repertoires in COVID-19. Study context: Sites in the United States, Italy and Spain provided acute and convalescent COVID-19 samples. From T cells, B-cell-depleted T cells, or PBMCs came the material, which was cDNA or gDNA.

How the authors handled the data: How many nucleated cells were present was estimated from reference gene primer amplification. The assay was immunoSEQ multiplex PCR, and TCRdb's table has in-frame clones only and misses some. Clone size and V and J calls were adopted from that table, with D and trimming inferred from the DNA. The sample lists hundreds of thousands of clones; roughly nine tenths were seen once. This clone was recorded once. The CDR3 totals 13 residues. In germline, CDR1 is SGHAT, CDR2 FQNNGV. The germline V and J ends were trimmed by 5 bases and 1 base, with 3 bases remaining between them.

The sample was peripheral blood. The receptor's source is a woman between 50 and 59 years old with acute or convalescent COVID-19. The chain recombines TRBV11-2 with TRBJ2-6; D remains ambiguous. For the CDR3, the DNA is TGTGCCAGCAGCCGGTCTGGGGCCAACGTCCTGACTTTC. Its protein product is CASSRSGANVLTF.